The sample holds one count of the clone carrying this T cell receptor beta chain. Only in-frame clones appear in the TCRdb table, and some are missing; sequencing was by immunoSEQ multiplex PCR. The table lists some 280,000 clones, about nine tenths of them singletons. This entry comes from a study of blood T cell repertoires in COVID-19. The receptor comes from a woman in her sixties with acute or convalescent COVID-19. The sequenced material came from peripheral blood.

The CDR3 DNA is TGTGCCAGCAGCGTAGTTGACAGGGGAGTTACTGAAGCTTTCTTT. Protein: CASSVVDRGVTEAFF. The chain has TRBV9 and TRBJ1-1; 8 bases are a match to TRBD1. V was clipped by 0 bases and J by 5 bases; unmatched bases: 6. Germline CDR1 and CDR2: SGDLS and YYNGEE. There are 15 residues in the CDR3.